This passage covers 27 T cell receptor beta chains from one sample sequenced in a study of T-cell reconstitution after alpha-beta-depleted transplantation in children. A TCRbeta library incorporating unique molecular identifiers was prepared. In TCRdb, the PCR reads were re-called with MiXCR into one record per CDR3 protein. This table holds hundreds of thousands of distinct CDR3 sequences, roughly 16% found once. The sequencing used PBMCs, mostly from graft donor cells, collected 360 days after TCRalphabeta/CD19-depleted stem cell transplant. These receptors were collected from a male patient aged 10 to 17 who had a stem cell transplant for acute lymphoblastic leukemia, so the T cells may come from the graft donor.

The CDR3 reads CSAAEPNQPQHF. The DNA of the CDR3 is TGCAGCGCCGCCGAACCAAATCAGCCCCAGCATTTT. The chain joins TRBV29-1 to TRBJ1-5; D gene uncertain. The V end was cut by 7 bases, the J end by 4 bases, with 11 bases between. This CDR3 spans 12 amino acids. Germline V gene lookup returns CDR1 SQVTM and CDR2 ANQGSEA. Looking up the rest from reference TRBV29-1 and TRBJ1-5 gives the full variable domain: SAVISQKPSRDICQRGTSLTIQCQVDSQVTMMFWYRQQPGQSLTLIATANQGSEATYESGFVIDKFPISRPNLTFSTLTVSNMSPEDSSIYLCSAAEPNQPQHFGDGTRLSIL.

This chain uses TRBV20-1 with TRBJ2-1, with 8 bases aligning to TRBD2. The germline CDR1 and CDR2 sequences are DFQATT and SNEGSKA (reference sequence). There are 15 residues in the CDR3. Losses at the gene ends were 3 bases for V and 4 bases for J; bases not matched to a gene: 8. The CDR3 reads CSASPTAGGYNEQFF. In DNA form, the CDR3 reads TGCAGTGCTAGCCCGACGGCGGGGGGTTACAATGAGCAGTTCTTC.

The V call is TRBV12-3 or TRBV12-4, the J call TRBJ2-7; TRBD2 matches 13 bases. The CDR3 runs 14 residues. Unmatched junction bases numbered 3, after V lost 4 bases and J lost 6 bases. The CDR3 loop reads CASSWTSGSSEQYF. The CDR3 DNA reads TGTGCCAGCAGTTGGACTAGCGGGAGCTCCGAGCAGTACTTC.

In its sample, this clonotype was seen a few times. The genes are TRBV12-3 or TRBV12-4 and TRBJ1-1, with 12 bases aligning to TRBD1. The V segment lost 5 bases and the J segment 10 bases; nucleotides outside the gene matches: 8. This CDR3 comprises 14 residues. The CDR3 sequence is CASSPGTGGGLAFF. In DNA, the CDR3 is TGTGCCAGCAGTCCCGGGACAGGGGGCGGTTTAGCTTTCTTT.

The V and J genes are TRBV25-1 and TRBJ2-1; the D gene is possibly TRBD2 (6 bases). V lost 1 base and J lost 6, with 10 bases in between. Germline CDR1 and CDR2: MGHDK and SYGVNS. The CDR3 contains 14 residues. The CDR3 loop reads CASSEWDLTNEQFF. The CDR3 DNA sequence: TGTGCCAGCAGTGAATGGGACTTGACCAATGAGCAGTTCTTC.

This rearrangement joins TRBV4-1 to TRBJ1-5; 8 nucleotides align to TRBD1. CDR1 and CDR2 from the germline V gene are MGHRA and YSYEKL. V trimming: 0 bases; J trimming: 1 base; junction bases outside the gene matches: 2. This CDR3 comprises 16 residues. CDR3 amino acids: CASSQERQGSNQPQHF. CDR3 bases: TGCGCCAGCAGCCAAGAGCGACAGGGGAGCAATCAGCCCCAGCATTTT.

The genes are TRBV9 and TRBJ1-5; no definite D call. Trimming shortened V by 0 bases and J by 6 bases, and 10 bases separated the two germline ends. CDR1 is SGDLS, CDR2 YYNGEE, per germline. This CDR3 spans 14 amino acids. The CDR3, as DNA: TGTGCCAGCAGCGTAGGGGTGAACGGTCAGCCCCAGCATTTT. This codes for CASSVGVNGQPQHF.

In DNA, the CDR3 is TGTGCCAGCAGCTTGCCCGGGACTCGAAGAATAGGGATTGAGCAGTTCTTC. As protein: CASSLPGTRRIGIEQFF. The chain joins TRBV7-9 to TRBJ2-1, with D possibly matching TRBD2 (6 bases). The CDR3 sequence is 17 residues long. Per the germline V gene, CDR1 is SEHNR and CDR2 is FQNEAQ (reference sequence). V lost 3 bases and J 9 bases, leaving 24 bases between the germline ends. Complete variable domain (other parts from reference TRBV7-9 and TRBJ2-1): DTGVSQNPRHKITKRGQNVTFRCDPISEHNRLYWYRQTLGQGPEFLTYFQNEAQLEKSRLLSDRFSAERPKGSFSTLEIQRTEQGDSAMYLCASSLPGTRRIGIEQFFGPGTRLTVL.

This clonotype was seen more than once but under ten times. The CDR3 spells CASSLVPRGRSNQPQHF. In DNA form, the CDR3 reads TGTGCCAGCAGCTTAGTCCCCAGGGGGAGAAGCAATCAGCCCCAGCATTTT. The gene calls are TRBV7-9 and TRBJ1-5; TRBD1 matches 7 bases. The V gene's germline CDR1 is SEHNR and CDR2 FQNEAQ (reference sequence). The CDR3 covers 17 residues. J was trimmed by 1 base and V by 1 base; bases with no gene match: 7.

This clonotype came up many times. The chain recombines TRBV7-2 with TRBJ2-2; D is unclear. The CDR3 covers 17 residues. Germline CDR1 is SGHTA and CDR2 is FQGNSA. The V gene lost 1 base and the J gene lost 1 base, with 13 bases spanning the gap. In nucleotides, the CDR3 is TGTGCCAGCAGCTTAGGGGCCCTGGCGCGGAACACCGGGGAGCTGTTTTTT. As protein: CASSLGALARNTGELFF.

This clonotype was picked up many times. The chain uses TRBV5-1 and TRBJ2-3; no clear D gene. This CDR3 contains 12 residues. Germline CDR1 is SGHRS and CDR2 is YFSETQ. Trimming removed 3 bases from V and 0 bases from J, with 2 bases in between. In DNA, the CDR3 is TGCGCCAGCAGCTGGAGCACAGATACGCAGTATTTT. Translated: CASSWSTDTQYF. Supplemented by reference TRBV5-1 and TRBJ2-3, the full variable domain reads KAGVTQTPRYLIKTRGQQVTLSCSPISGHRSVSWYQQTPGQGLQFLFEYFSETQRNKGNFPGRFSGRQFSNSRSEMNVSTLELGDSALYLCASSWSTDTQYFGPGTRLTVL.

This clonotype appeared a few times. The DNA of the CDR3 is TGTGCCAGCAGCTTAGCCTGGGCCTCCTACAATGAGCAGTTCTTC. This translates into CASSLAWASYNEQFF. This chain joins TRBV7-9 and TRBJ2-1; no reliable D call. CDR1 SEHNR and CDR2 FQNEAQ come from the germline V gene (reference sequence). The CDR3 is made up of 15 amino acids. V was cut by 0 bases and J by 0 bases, with 6 bases left in between.

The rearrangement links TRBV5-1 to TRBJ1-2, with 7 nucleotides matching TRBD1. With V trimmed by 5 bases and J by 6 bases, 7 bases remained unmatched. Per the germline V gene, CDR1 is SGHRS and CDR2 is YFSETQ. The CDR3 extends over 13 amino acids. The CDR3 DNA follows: TGCGCCAGCAGGAGCGTGACAGGGAATGGCTACACCTTC. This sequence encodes CASRSVTGNGYTF. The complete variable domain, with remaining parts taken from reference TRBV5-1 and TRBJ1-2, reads KAGVTQTPRYLIKTRGQQVTLSCSPISGHRSVSWYQQTPGQGLQFLFEYFSETQRNKGNFPGRFSGRQFSNSRSEMNVSTLELGDSALYLCASRSVTGNGYTFGSGTRLTVV.

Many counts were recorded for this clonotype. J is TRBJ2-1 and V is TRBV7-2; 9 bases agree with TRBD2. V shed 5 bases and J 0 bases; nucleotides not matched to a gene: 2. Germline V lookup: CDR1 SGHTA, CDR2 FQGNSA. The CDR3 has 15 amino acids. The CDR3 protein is CASSPGLASYNEQFF. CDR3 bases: TGTGCCAGCAGCCCGGGACTAGCCTCCTACAATGAGCAGTTCTTC. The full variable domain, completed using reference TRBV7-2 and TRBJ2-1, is GAGVSQSPSNKVTEKGKDVELRCDPISGHTALYWYRQSLGQGLEFLIYFQGNSAPDKSGLPSDRFSAERTGGSVSTLTIQRTQQEDSAVYLCASSPGLASYNEQFFGPGTRLTVL.

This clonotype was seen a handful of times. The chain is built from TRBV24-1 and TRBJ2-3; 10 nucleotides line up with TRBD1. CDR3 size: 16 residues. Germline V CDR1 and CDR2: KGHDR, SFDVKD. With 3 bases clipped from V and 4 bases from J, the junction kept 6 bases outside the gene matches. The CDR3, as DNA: TGTGCCACCAGTGATCCTCGACAGGGGGCCTCAGATACGCAGTATTTT. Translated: CATSDPRQGASDTQYF.

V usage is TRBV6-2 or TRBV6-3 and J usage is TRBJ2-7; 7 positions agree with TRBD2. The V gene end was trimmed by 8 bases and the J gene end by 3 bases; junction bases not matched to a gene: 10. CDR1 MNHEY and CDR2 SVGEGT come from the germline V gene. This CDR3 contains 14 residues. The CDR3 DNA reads TGTGCCAGCGGGAGGGACGCTAGATTCTACGAGCAGTACTTC. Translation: CASGRDARFYEQYF.

The CDR3 bases are TGTGCCAGCAGCCAAGTGAGACTAGCGAGCACAGATACGCAGTATTTT. This gives the protein CASSQVRLASTDTQYF. V is TRBV4-2 and J is TRBJ2-3, with 8 bases matching TRBD2. CDR1 is LGHNA, CDR2 YNFKEQ, per germline. CDR3 length equals 16 residues. After removal of 1 base from V and 0 bases from J, the junction contained 3 bases not matched to a gene.

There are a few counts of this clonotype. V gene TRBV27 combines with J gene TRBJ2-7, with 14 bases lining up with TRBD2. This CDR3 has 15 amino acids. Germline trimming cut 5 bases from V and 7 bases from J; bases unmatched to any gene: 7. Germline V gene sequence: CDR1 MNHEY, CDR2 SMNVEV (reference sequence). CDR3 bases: TGTGCCAGCAGTCCTAGGGGACTAGCGGGAGATGAGCAGTACTTC. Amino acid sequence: CASSPRGLAGDEQYF.

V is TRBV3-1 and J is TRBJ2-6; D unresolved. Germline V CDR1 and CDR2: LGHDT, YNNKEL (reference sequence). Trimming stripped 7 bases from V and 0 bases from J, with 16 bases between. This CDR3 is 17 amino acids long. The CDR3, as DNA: TGTGCCAGCAACCTAGGGCACCTTCTCTCTGGGGCCAACGTCCTGACTTTC. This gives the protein CASNLGHLLSGANVLTF.

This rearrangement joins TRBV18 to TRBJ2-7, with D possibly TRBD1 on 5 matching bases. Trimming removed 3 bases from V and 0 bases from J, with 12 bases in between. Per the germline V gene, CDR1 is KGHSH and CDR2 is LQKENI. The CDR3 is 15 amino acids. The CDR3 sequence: CASSPARAPSYEQYF. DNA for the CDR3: TGTGCCAGCTCACCGGCCAGGGCGCCCTCCTACGAGCAGTACTTC.

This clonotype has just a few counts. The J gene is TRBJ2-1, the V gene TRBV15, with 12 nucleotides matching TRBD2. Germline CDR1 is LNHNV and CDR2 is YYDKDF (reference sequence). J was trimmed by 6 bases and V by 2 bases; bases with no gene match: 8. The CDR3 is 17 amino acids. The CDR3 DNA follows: TGTGCCACCAGCAGACCGCCGACTAGCGGGAGTTCCAATGAGCAGTTCTTC. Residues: CATSRPPTSGSSNEQFF.

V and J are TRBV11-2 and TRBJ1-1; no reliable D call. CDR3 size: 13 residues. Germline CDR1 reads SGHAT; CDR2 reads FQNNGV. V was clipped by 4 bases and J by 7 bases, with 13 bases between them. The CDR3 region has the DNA TGTGCCAGCAGCTCCTGGTCTCAGGATGAAGCTTTCTTT. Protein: CASSSWSQDEAFF. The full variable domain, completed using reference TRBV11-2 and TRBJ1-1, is EAGVAQSPRYKIIEKRQSVAFWCNPISGHATLYWYQQILGQGPKLLIQFQNNGVVDDSQLPKDRFSAERLKGVDSTLKIQPAKLEDSAVYLCASSSWSQDEAFFGQGTRLTVV.

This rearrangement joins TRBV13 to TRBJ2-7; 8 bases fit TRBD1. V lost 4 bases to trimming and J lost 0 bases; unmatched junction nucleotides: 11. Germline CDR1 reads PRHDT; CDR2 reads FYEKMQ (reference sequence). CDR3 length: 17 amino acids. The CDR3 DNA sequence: TGTGCCAGCAGCTACCAAACCGAGGGACAGGCCTCCTACGAGCAGTACTTC. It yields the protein CASSYQTEGQASYEQYF.

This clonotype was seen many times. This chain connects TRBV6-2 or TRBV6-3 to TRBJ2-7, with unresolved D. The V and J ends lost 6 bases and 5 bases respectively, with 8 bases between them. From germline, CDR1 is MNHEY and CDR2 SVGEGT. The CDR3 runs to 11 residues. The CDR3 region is CASSQSNEQYF. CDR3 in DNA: TGTGCCAGCAGCCAAAGTAACGAGCAGTACTTC.

CDR3 sequence: CSASWTGSNQPQHF. The CDR3, as DNA: TGCAGTGCCTCCTGGACGGGTAGCAATCAGCCCCAGCATTTT. The chain is built from TRBV20-1 and TRBJ1-5; D not certain. The CDR3 runs to 14 residues. Trimming cost V 6 bases and J 0 bases, with 12 bases left between them. Germline CDR1 DFQATT, CDR2 SNEGSKA (reference sequence).

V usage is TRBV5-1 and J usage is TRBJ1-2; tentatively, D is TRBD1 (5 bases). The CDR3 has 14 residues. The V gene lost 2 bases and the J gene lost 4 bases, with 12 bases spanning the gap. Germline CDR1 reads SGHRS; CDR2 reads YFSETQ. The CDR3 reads CASSLPGGSYGYTF. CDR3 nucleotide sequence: TGCGCCAGCAGCTTACCCGGGGGATCCTATGGCTACACCTTC.

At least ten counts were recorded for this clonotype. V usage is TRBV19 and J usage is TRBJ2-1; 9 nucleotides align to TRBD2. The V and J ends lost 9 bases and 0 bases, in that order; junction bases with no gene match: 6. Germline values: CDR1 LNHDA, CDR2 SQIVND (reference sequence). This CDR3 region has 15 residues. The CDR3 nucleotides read TGTGCCAGCTCAATTAGCGGGAGCTCCTACAATGAGCAGTTCTTC. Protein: CASSISGSSYNEQFF.